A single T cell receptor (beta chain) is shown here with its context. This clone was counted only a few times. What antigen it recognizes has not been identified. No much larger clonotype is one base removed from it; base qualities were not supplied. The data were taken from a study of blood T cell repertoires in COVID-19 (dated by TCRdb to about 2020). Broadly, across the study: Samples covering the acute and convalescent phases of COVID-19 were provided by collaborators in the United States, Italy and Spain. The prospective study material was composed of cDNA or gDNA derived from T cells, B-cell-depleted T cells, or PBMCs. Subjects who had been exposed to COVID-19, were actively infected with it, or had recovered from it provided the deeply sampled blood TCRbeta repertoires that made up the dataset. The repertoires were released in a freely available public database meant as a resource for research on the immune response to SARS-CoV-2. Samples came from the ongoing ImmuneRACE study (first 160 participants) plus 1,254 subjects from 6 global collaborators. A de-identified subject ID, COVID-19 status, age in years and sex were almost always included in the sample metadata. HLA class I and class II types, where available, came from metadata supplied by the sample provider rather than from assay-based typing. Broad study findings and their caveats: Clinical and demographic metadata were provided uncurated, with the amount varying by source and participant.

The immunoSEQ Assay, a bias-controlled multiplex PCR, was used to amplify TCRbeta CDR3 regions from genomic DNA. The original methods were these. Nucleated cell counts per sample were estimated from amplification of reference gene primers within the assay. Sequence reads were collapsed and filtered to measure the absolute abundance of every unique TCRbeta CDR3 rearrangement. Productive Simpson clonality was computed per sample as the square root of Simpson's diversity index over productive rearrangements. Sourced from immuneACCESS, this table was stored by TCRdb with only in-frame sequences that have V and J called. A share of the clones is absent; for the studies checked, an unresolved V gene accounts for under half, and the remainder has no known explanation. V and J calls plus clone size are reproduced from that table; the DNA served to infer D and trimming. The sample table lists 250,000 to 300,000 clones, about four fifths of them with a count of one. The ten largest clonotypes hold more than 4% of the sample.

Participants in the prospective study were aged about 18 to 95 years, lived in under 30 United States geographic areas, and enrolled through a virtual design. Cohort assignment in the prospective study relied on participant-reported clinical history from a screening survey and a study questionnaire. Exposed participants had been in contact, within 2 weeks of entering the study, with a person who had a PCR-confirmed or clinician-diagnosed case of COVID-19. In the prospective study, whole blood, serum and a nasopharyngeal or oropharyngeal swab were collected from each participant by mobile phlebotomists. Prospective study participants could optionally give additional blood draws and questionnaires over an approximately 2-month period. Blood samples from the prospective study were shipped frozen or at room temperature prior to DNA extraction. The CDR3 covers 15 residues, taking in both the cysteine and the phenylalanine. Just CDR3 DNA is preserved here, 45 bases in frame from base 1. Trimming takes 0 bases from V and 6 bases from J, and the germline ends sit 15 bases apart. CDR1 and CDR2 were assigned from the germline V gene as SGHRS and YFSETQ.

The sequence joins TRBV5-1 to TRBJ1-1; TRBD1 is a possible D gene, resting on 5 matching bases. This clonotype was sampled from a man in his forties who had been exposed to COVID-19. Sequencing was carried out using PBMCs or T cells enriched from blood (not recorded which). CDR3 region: CASSLGTGGRAEAFF. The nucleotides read TGCGCCAGCAGCTTGGGCACCGGGGGTAGGGCTGAAGCTTTCTTT.